The source of this T cell receptor beta chain is a study of cytomegalovirus exposure and HLA in healthy donors. Study findings and constraints: The HLA-A and HLA-B alleles of most subjects were reportedly predicted accurately from TCR beta sequences.

About this clone: Its antigen remains unknown.

Germline values: CDR1 SGHRS, CDR2 YFSETQ. V was clipped by 4 bases and J by 0 bases, with 10 bases between them. The CDR3 consists of 15 residues. The PCR ran on 60 Vbeta and 13 Jbeta primers. Using immunoSEQ multiplex PCR, the repertoire was profiled, and TCRdb retains in-frame clones only, with some absent. The data contain roughly 140,000 clones, 78% of them singletons. This chain links TRBV5-1 with TRBJ1-4; possibly TRBD1 for D (5 bases). This clonotype was obtained from a woman aged 18 to 35 in good health and CMV-seropositive. Sequenced input: PBMCs. The CDR3 here is CASSIDSSTNEKLFF. The CDR3 DNA sequence: TGCGCCAGCAGCATCGACAGTTCAACTAATGAAAAACTGTTTTTT.